This section outlines one T cell receptor beta chain sequence together with its context. Authors' methods: Amplification of reference gene primers was used by the study to estimate nucleated cell counts. Assay used: immunoSEQ multiplex PCR; TCRdb lists only in-frame clones, some missing. That table furnishes V, J and clone size, whereas the DNA furnished D and trimming. This table has some 310,000 clones, roughly 89% appearing once. The data are from a study of blood T cell repertoires in COVID-19. About the study: The study drew acute and convalescent COVID-19 samples from the United States, Italy and Spain. The cDNA or gDNA used as material had been derived from T cells, B-cell-depleted T cells, or PBMCs.

While infection was still active, Seattle patients were enrolled and then followed longitudinally. V lost 5 bases to trimming and J lost 0 bases, with 19 bases between them. Per the germline V gene, CDR1 is SGHAT and CDR2 is FQNNGV. This CDR3 spans 17 amino acids. Sequenced material: peripheral blood. This receptor was taken from a woman in her thirties or forties with COVID-19, enrolled during active disease. The chain uses TRBV11-2 and TRBJ1-1; D is uncertain. The chain's CDR3 is CASSPTTGSKLNTEAFF. CDR3 DNA sequence: TGTGCCAGCAGCCCTACGACTGGATCCAAATTGAACACTGAAGCTTTCTTT.